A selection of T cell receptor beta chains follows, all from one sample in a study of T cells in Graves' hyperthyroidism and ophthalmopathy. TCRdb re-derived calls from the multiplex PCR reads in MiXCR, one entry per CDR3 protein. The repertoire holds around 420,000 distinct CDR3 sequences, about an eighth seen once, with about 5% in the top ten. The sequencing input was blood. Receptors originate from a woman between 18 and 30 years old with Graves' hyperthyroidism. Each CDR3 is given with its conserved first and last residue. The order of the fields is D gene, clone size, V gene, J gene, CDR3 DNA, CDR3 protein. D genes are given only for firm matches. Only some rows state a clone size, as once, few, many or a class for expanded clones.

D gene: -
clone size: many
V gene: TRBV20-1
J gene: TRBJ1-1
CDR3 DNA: TGCAGTGCTAGAGATCAGAGGGGGGGGAACACTGAAGCTTTCTTT
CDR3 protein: CSARDQRGGNTEAFF

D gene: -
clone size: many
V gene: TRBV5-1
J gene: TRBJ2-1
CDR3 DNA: TGCGCCAGCAGCTTGGGACAGGTATCCTACAATGAGCAGTTCTTC
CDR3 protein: CASSLGQVSYNEQFF

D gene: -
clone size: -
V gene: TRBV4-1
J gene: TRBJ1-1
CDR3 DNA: TGCGCCAGCAGCCACCCGGGGGGCCGCACTGAAGCTTTCTTT
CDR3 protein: CASSHPGGRTEAFF

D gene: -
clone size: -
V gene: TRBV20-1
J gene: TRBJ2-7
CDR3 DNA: TGCAGTGCTAGAGACTTTCAGGGTTTTTCGGGCGAGCAGTACTTC
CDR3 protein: CSARDFQGFSGEQYF

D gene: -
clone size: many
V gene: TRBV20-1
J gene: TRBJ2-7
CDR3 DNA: TGCAGTGCTAGAGATACCAGGGAACTATCCTACGAGCAGTACTTC
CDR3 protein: CSARDTRELSYEQYF

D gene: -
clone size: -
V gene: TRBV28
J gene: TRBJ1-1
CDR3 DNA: TGTGCCAGCAGGAGGGACATGTACACTGAAGCTTTCTTT
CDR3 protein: CASRRDMYTEAFF

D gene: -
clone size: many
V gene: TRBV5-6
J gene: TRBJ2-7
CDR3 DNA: TGTGCCAGCAGCTTGGTTGGCAGGCACTACGAGCAGTACTTC
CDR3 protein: CASSLVGRHYEQYF

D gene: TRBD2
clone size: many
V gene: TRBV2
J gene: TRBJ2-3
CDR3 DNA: TGTGCCAGCAGGCAAGGCCCTCTAGCGGGAGTCAGCACAGATACGCAGTATTTT
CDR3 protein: CASRQGPLAGVSTDTQYF

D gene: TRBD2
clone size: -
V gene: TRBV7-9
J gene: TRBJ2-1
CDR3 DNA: TGTGCCAGCAGCTTTAGCGGGAGGGCGAAAAATGAGCAGTTCTTC
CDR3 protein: CASSFSGRAKNEQFF

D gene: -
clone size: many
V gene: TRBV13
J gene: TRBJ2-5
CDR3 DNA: TGTGCCAGCAGCCCCCGTGCTAGCGACCCGTACTTC
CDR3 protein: CASSPRASDPYF

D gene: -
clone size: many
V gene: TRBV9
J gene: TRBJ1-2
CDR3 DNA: TGTGCCAGCAGCCTGGGAGACAGCACTGGCTACACCTTC
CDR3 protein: CASSLGDSTGYTF

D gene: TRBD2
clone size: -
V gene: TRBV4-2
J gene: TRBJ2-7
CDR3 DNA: TGTGCCAGCAGCCAGGGGAGCGGGGACGGGTCCTACGAGCAGTACTTC
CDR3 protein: CASSQGSGDGSYEQYF

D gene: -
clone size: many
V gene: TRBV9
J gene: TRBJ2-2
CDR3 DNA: TGTGCCAGCAGCGTAGAGGGCGCCAACACCGGGGAGCTGTTTTTT
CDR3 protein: CASSVEGANTGELFF

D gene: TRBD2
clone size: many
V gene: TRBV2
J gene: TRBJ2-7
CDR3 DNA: TGTGCCAGCAGTGAAGATGTCAGGGGCGCCCGACTAGCGCACTACGAGCAGTACTTC
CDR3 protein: CASSEDVRGARLAHYEQYF

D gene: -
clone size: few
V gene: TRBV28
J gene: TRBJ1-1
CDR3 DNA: TGTGCCAGCAGTTTTTCGGGGCTTTTTACTGAAGCTTTCTTT
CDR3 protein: CASSFSGLFTEAFF

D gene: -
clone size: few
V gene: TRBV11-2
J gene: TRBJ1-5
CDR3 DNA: TGTGCCAGCAGCTTAGATGGGGTTCAGCCCCAGCATTTT
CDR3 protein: CASSLDGVQPQHF

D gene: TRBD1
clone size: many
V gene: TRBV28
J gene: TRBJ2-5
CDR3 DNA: TGTGCCAGCAGTTCCTCGACAGGGGTGAGGGGGGAGACCCAGTACTTC
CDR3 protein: CASSSSTGVRGETQYF

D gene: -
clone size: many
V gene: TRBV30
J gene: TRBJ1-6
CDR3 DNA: TGTGCCTGGAGTGGATATTCCGGATCACCCCTCCACTTT
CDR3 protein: CAWSGYSGSPLHF

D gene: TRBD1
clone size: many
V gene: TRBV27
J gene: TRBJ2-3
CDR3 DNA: TGTGCCAGCAGTAGAGGGGACAGGGGGCGTGCAGATACGCAGTATTTT
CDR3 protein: CASSRGDRGRADTQYF

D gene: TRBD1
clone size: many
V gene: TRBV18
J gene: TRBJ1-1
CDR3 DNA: TGTGCCAGCTCCCCGGGACAGGCGATGAACACTGAAGCTTTCTTT
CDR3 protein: CASSPGQAMNTEAFF

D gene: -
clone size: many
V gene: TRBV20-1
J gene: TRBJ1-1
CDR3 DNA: TGCAGTGCTAGAGCTCAGGGTTCATGGAACACTGAAGCTTTCTTT
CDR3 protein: CSARAQGSWNTEAFF

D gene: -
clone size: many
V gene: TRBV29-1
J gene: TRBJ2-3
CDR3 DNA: TGCAGCGTTGAAAGGGGTTCAGATACGCAGTATTTT
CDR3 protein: CSVERGSDTQYF

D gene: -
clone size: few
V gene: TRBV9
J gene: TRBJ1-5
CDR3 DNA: TGTGCCAGCAGCGCCTTTCCGAATCAGCCCCAGCATTTT
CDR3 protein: CASSAFPNQPQHF

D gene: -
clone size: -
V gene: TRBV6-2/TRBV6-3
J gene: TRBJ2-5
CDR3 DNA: TGTGCCAGCACCAATGGGGGTTTTCAAGAGACCCAGTACTTC
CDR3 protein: CASTNGGFQETQYF

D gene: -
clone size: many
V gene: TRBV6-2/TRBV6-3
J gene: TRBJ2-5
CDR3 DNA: TGTGCCAGCAGACCCCCGGGACGCCAAGAGACCCAGTACTTC
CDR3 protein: CASRPPGRQETQYF

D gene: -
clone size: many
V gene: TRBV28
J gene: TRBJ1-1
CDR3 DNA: TGTGCCAGCAGTCGTCCTACGGGGGCCGGGGCCACTGAAGCTTTCTTT
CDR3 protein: CASSRPTGAGATEAFF

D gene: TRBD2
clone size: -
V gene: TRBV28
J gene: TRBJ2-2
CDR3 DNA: TGTGCCAGCAGTTTAGGTCAACTAGCGGGAGACACCGGGGAGCTGTTTTTT
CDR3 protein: CASSLGQLAGDTGELFF

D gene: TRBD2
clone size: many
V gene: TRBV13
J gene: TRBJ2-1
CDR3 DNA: TGTGCCAGCAGCGTCGGGAGGGCCTACAATGAGCAGTTCTTC
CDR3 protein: CASSVGRAYNEQFF

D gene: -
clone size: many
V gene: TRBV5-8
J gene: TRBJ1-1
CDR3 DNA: TGTGCCAGCAGCCCCCTTGCAGGACTGAACACTGAAGCTTTCTTT
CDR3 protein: CASSPLAGLNTEAFF

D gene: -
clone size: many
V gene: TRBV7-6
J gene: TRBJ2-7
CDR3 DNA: TGTGCCAGCAGCTTTGGAGACTTGTCCTACGAGCAGTACTTC
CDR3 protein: CASSFGDLSYEQYF

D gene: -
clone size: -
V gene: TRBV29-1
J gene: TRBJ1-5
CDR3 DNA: TGCAGCGTTGCGGGGGGATTCGATCAGCCCCAGCATTTT
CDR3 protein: CSVAGGFDQPQHF